Each of the 6 T cell receptor beta chains below was sequenced from the same sample in a study of CD4 T cells in relation to SARS-CoV-2 and coronaviruses. The repertoire was sequenced with immunoSEQ multiplex PCR; TCRdb's copy has only in-frame clones and lacks some. The data contain 18,000 or so clones, approximately 78% of them singletons. Antigen specificity for these receptors is unknown. Before the COVID-19 pandemic, during about 2011-2019, CD4+ T cells were taken from unexposed donors. The cells were cultured for 10 days before CD4+ T cells were isolated. The sequenced material came from CD4+ T cells from PBMCs, cultured in vitro. The receptors shown here come from a human donor in good health.

This chain connects TRBV6-4 to TRBJ2-6; 7 bases fit TRBD1. Germline CDR1 reads MRHNA; CDR2 reads SNTAGT. The ends lost 4 bases at V and 1 base at J; junction bases unmatched: 4. The CDR3 runs to 16 residues. The CDR3 sequence: CASSGTGDSGANVLTF. CDR3 DNA sequence: TGTGCCAGCAGTGGAACAGGGGATTCTGGGGCCAACGTCCTGACTTTC.

The chain recombines TRBV3-1 (or the pseudogene TRBV3-2) with TRBJ2-3; D gene ambiguous. Trimming removed 1 base at V and 5 bases at J, with 1 base between. Germline lookup yields CDR1 LGHDT and CDR2 YNNKEL (reference sequence). This CDR3 has 11 amino acids. CDR3 loop: CASSQVDTQYF. DNA of the CDR3: TGTGCCAGCAGCCAAGTAGATACGCAGTATTTT.

The gene calls are TRBV19 and TRBJ1-3; D remains unclear. Trimming took off 7 bases at V and 0 bases at J, with 7 bases between the two ends. This CDR3 has 13 residues. Germline V gene lookup returns CDR1 LNHDA and CDR2 SQIVND (reference sequence). The DNA for the CDR3 is TGTGCCAGTACCTCGAACTCTGGAAACACCATATATTTT. Translation gives CASTSNSGNTIYF.

This chain uses TRBV7-3 with TRBJ2-6; D is perhaps TRBD1 (6 bases). Trimming cost V 2 bases and J 4 bases, with 9 bases left between them. Per germline, CDR1 SGHTA and CDR2 FQGTGA. The CDR3 covers 15 residues. The CDR3 region is CASSLGGTGANVLTF. The CDR3 coding sequence is TGTGCCAGCAGCTTAGGGGGCACCGGGGCCAACGTCCTGACTTTC.

V gene TRBV19 combines with J gene TRBJ1-5; D is unclear. Germline assignment: CDR1 LNHDA and CDR2 SQIVND (reference sequence). This CDR3 spans 14 amino acids. V was trimmed by 4 bases and J by 6 bases, leaving 13 bases between them. CDR3 sequence: CASSSDGWGQPQHF. Written as DNA, the CDR3 is TGTGCCAGTAGTAGTGACGGGTGGGGTCAGCCCCAGCATTTT.

J is TRBJ1-6 and V is TRBV19; the D is unclear. Looked up from germline, CDR1 is LNHDA and CDR2 is SQIVND (reference sequence). V was trimmed by 2 bases and J by 8 bases, leaving 10 bases between them. CDR3 size: 14 residues. CDR3 residues: CASSITPMDSPLHF. The CDR3 DNA reads as TGTGCCAGTAGTATAACGCCCATGGATTCACCCCTCCACTTT.